The following is a T cell receptor beta chain sequence with its context. The antigen remains undetermined. Nominal health characterized the donors when sampled, though unrecorded immune exposures were likely. The germline V gene has CDR1 MDHEN and CDR2 SYDVKM. CDR3 length equals 16 residues. The trim removed 2 bases at V and 8 bases at J, leaving 13 bases unmatched. This entry belongs to a study of cytomegalovirus exposure and HLA in healthy donors. As for the study in general: The early release's HLA-typed donors yielded about 85 million unique TCRs. The study, taken as a whole, reports: The study recorded 164 TCR beta chains that were cytomegalovirus-associated.

This PCR relied on a set of 60 Vbeta primers and 13 Jbeta primers. Profiling relied on immunoSEQ multiplex PCR, and the TCRdb table lists in-frame clones only, not all of them. Found here are around 140,000 clones, over 70% of them singletons; the top ten hold 1.3%. The gene calls are TRBV28 and TRBJ1-2; 8 bases line up with TRBD1. Sequencing used PBMCs. This receptor was identified in a woman between 40 and 50 years old in good health and CMV-seronegative. The CDR3 sequence is CASSLPIYRGIWGYTF. CDR3 coding DNA: TGTGCCAGCAGTTTACCAATATACAGGGGGATATGGGGCTACACCTTC.